This T cell receptor beta chain was obtained from a study of identical twins. TCRdb reprocessed the 5' RACE reads via MiXCR and lists one record per CDR3 protein. The sample includes hundreds of thousands of distinct CDR3 sequences, about 9.4% seen only once; the top ten take 0.8% to 1%. Study-wide points: Twins showed weaker excess sharing in their beta out-of-frame sequences. Insertion counts were lower in abundant cord blood beta clonotypes, a trend that memory repertoires did not show.

A remark on this clonotype: Its antigen is not known.

These same data were also listed under a study on yellow fever vaccine responses in identical twins.

Sequences were obtained from PBMCs. The TCR was taken from a woman aged 18-35 years in good health.

The CDR3 coding sequence is TGCAGCGTCGTGACCGGGACAGGGTATGGCTACACCTTC. As protein: CSVVTGTGYGYTF. This sequence joins TRBV29-1 and TRBJ1-2, with 9 bases matching TRBD1. J lost 5 bases, V lost 6 bases, and 7 bases had no gene match. There are 13 residues in the CDR3. CDR1 is SQVTM, CDR2 ANQGSEA, per germline.